The entry that follows covers one T cell receptor (beta chain) sequence. Its matching antigen is unknown. The data are from a study of cytomegalovirus exposure and HLA in healthy donors. Study-level points and caveats: TCR beta V segments were, for the most part, productive about 87% or about 30% of the time in an earlier analysis. The investigators catalogued 164 TCR beta chains as cytomegalovirus-associated. A later analysis linked some 17,000 TCR beta sequences to HLA alleles at 0.05 false discovery rate.

The PCR had 60 Vbeta and 13 Jbeta primers. Profiled with immunoSEQ multiplex PCR; TCRdb holds only in-frame clones, not every one. The repertoire consists of 150,000 to 200,000 clones, with roughly 85% occurring once and the leading ten covering approximately 2.3%. The CDR3 runs 14 residues. Germline V lookup: CDR1 SGHRS, CDR2 YFSETQ. The V end lost 4 bases, the J end lost 5 bases, and 16 bases lay between the germline ends. The origin of this receptor is a man aged 35 to 55 in good health and CMV-seronegative. The chain carries TRBV5-1 and TRBJ2-7; D ambiguous. The material sequenced was PBMCs. The CDR3 reads CASSPGAFDHEQYF. The CDR3, as DNA: TGCGCCAGCAGCCCTGGAGCTTTTGACCACGAGCAGTACTTC.